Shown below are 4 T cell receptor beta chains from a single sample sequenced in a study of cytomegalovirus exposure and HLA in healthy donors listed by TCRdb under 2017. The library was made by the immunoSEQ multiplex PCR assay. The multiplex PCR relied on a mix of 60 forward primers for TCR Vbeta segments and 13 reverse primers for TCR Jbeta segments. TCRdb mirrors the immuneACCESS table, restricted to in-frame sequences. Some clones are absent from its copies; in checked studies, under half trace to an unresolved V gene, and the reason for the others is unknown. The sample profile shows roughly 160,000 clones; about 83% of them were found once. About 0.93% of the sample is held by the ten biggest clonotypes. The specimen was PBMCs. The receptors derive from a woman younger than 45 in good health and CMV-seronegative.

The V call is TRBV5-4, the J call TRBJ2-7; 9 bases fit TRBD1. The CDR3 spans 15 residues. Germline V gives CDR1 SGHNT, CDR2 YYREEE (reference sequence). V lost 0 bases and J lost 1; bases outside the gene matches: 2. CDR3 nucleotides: TGTGCCAGCAGCTTGGCCGGACAGGGGTCCTACGAGCAGTACTTC. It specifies CASSLAGQGSYEQYF.

This CDR3 is CASSQSGQIYEQYF. As DNA, the CDR3 is TGCGCCAGCAGTCAAAGTGGACAGATCTACGAGCAGTACTTC. The V gene is TRBV5-1, the J gene TRBJ2-7, with D possibly TRBD1 on 6 matching bases. The germline gives CDR1 SGHRS, CDR2 YFSETQ. V was trimmed by 5 bases and J by 3 bases, leaving 15 bases between them. The CDR3 extends over 14 amino acids.

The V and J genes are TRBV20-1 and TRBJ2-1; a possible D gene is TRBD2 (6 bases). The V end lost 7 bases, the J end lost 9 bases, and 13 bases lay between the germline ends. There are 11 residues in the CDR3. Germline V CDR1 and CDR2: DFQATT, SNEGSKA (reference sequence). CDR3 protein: CSGWAGLEQFF. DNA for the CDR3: TGCAGTGGGTGGGCGGGGCTTGAGCAGTTCTTC.

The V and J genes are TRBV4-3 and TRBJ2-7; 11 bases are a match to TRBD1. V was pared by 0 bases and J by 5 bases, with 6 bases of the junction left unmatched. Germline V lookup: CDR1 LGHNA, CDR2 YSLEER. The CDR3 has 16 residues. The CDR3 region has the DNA TGCGCCAGCAGCCAAGATCTACGGACAGGGGGCCACGAGCAGTACTTC. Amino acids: CASSQDLRTGGHEQYF.